The sequence of this T cell receptor beta chain was determined in a study of breast tumors, draining lymph nodes, adjacent tissues. Study-level points and caveats: The data were judged consistent with most tumor T cells coming from lymph node and expanding in tumor.

This clonotype was detected a few times. What it binds is not known. The CDR3 sequence is 13 residues long. The germline V gene encodes CDR1 MNHEY and CDR2 SMNVEV (reference sequence). V lost 8 bases, J lost 1 base, and 8 bases lay in between. Using its own MiXCR run on the multiplex PCR reads, TCRdb lists one record per CDR3 protein. The sample has approximately 280,000 distinct CDR3 sequences, more than 30% seen once. Axillary draining lymph nodes of breast cancer patients supplied the node samples. Sequenced sample: axillary lymph node tissue. V gene TRBV27 combines with J gene TRBJ2-2; D is unclear. This receptor was obtained from a female donor with breast cancer. Some clones in this sample may be carry-over from other donors' samples. This CDR3 reads CASEERNTGELFF. CDR3 nucleotide sequence: TGTGCCAGCGAAGAAAGGAACACCGGGGAGCTGTTTTTT.